This T cell receptor beta chain stems from a study of T cell repertoires in aging, cancer and after chemotherapy (dated by TCRdb to about 2019). As for the study more broadly: The donors fell into six age groups ranging from 30 or younger to 70 or older, and each group had at least three individuals. Control TCR repertoires from healthy donors were recorded over several months to years, and clear clonal overlap was observed across re-sampling. In total, the full dataset held about 8.8 million TCR reads. The cohort comprised around 220 cancer patients, roughly 90 with hematological and approximately 120 with solid cancers, plus 95 healthy donors as a reference group. To look at immunoaging and at how T cells reconstitute after chemotherapy, the study profiled TCR beta repertoires in peripheral blood from both healthy donors and cancer patients.

Study-wide findings and limitations: According to the authors, the repertoire data do not permit conclusions about immunological memory after chemotherapy. In both cancer cohorts, median generation probability rose over the chemotherapy interval, which suggests that the repertoire was reconstituted through rebound thymic output. Compared with age-matched healthy donors, untreated patients with either hematological or solid cancers had significantly lower TCR diversity in the blood along with higher clonality. In healthy donors, the decline in TCR diversity with age was mainly explained by loss of richness, whereas in cancer patients loss of evenness was also found to contribute.

TCR beta rearrangements were amplified from genomic DNA isolated from peripheral blood, not from sorted cells or RNA. Points on this clonotype: Its antigen has not been determined. No quality values exist for individual bases; no much larger clone is one base distant.

Rearranged TRB sequences spanning V, D and J segments were amplified in a multiplex touch-down PCR with a mixed TRB-A/B primer pool. Illumina adapters and sample indices were added to the amplicons in two consecutive PCR reactions performed with Phusion HS II polymerase. The amplicons were purified from gel with the NucleoSpin Gel and PCR Clean-up kit and then assessed with Qubit and an Agilent 2100 Bioanalyzer. Sequencing of libraries was carried out on an Illumina MiSeq in 600-cycle, single-indexed, paired-end runs. In the source study's methods: Processing of the TRB sequences was carried out with MiXCR versions 2.12 and 3.0.5. Each unique CDR3 nucleotide sequence was treated as one clone, and only productive sequences with two or more reads were kept. The repertoire metrics were Shannon diversity, evenness, clonality (defined as one minus evenness), and alpha-parameterized diversity profiles covering alpha 0 to 5. The IGoR algorithm was used to calculate generation probabilities for clones in the paired samples taken before and after chemotherapy. TCRdb ran its own pipeline on the public reads, namely fastp trimming at Q25 and MiXCR clone calling, and kept in-frame beta chains. Each entry merges the rows of one CDR3 protein and shows their most common DNA and genes. The V and J calls were determined by TCRdb, not by the authors. For this sample the table gives approximately 9,800 distinct CDR3 sequences, of which roughly 37% were detected only once. The ten largest clones represent more than 9.5% of the sample.

Deletion took 5 bases off V and 4 bases off J, with a span of 17 bases between the germline ends. CDR1 and CDR2 (SGHAT, FQNNGV) derive from the germline V gene. The CDR3 runs 15 amino acids, cysteine and phenylalanine included. Solely the CDR3 DNA is kept, with 45 bases framed from the first base. Recombination joined TRBV11-2 with TRBJ2-5, and perhaps TRBD1 as D gene, on 8 matching bases. Sequenced: blood. The sequence was collected from a human donor in good health. The bases are TGTGCCAGCAGCACCTCGACAGGGGAGGGAGAGACCCAGTACTTC. This encodes CASSTSTGEGETQYF.